These 30 T cell receptor beta chains were sequenced from one sample in a study of blood T cells in healthy people across ages. Next came a second PCR, run for about 6 to 11 cycles, which used a sample-barcoded 5' primer along with a J-beta primer mix. In TCRdb, the 5' RACE reads were re-called with MiXCR into one record per CDR3 protein. The sample includes under 1,000,000 distinct CDR3 sequences, 35% to 50% of them seen just once. Sequencing was done on a sample of blood. The receptors come from an older man in good health.

Written as DNA, the CDR3 is TGCGCCAGCGGACTGGGAACTAGCGGGATCAATGAGCAGTTCTTC. Amino acids: CASGLGTSGINEQFF. This chain joins TRBV5-1 and TRBJ2-1, with 10 bases that match TRBD2. V lost 7 bases and J lost 6; bases outside the gene matches: 10. Germline values: CDR1 SGHRS, CDR2 YFSETQ. The CDR3 consists of 15 residues.

This clonotype was counted between two and nine times. V usage is TRBV6-2 or TRBV6-3 and J usage is TRBJ2-3; D gene uncertain. Trimming pared 7 bases from V and 9 bases from J, leaving 29 bases between. Germline V CDR1 and CDR2: MNHEY, SVGEGT. This CDR3 comprises 17 residues. The CDR3 region has the DNA TGTGCCAGCACGGGCGTTCCTGGCGGAGAGCAACGTAGGACGCAGTATTTT. As protein: CASTGVPGGEQRRTQYF.

V and J are TRBV5-1 and TRBJ2-1; 13 bases fit TRBD2. The J call is doubtful: the DNA matches TRBJ2-7 better. CDR1 and CDR2 (germline): SGHRS, YFSETQ. The CDR3 is 18 residues long. The CDR3 DNA is TGCGCCAGCAGCTTGGGGACTAGCGGGAGTACGGGAGTCGCCGAGCAGTACTTC. Its protein product is CASSLGTSGSTGVAEQYF.

In this sample, this clonotype turned up a few times. The chain carries TRBV5-1 and TRBJ2-1; possible D gene TRBD2, 6 bases. Per the germline V gene, CDR1 is SGHRS and CDR2 is YFSETQ. This CDR3 contains 16 residues. Between the trimmed V and J ends, which lost 2 bases and 1 base, there was a span of 13 bases. Here the CDR3 reads CASSFRDSSSYNEQFF. The CDR3 DNA reads TGCGCCAGCAGCTTTAGGGACTCAAGTTCCTACAATGAGCAGTTCTTC.

This clonotype came up a few times. Given a much more abundant clone one base away, this may be a read error. The genes are TRBV11-3 and TRBJ2-5; perhaps TRBD2 as D (6 bases). Germline CDR1 reads SGHNT; CDR2 reads YENEEA. V lost 2 bases to trimming and J lost 11 bases, with 18 bases between them. This CDR3 spans 14 amino acids. CDR3 DNA: TGTGCCAGCAGCTTAAACATAGGAGGGAATGAGCAGTACTTC. Protein sequence: CASSLNIGGNEQYF. Full variable domain (missing parts from reference TRBV11-3 and TRBJ2-5): EAGVVQSPRYKIIEKKQPVAFWCNPISGHNTLYWYLQNLGQGPELLIRYENEEAVDDSQLPKDRFSAERLKGVDSTLKIQPAELGDSAVYLCASSLNIGGNEQYFGPGTRLLVL.

The chain has TRBV9 and TRBJ2-7; TRBD2 agrees at 7 bases. Germline CDR1 reads SGDLS; CDR2 reads YYNGEE. V lost 3 bases, J lost 3 bases, and 6 bases stayed unmatched. The CDR3 loop spans 14 amino acids. The CDR3 region is CASSAGTTRYEQYF. CDR3 DNA sequence: TGTGCCAGCAGCGCCGGGACTACTCGCTACGAGCAGTACTTC. Drawing the rest from reference TRBV9 and TRBJ2-7, the complete variable domain is DSGVTQTPKHLITATGQRVTLRCSPRSGDLSVYWYQQSLDQGLQFLIQYYNGEERAKGNILERFSAQQFPDLHSELNLSSLELGDSALYFCASSAGTTRYEQYFGPGTRLTVT.

This clonotype turned up a few times. This CDR3 is CAISSGTYTEAFF. The CDR3 region has the DNA TGTGCCATCAGCTCCGGGACGTACACTGAAGCTTTCTTT. The chain carries TRBV10-3 and TRBJ1-1; the D gene is possibly TRBD1 (5 bases). Germline-derived CDR1 and CDR2 are ENHRY and SYGVKD. CDR3 length: 13 amino acids. The germline V and J ends were trimmed by 6 bases and 3 bases, with 11 bases remaining between them.

Turning to this clonotype: This may come from a read error, since a much larger clone is one base off. The rearrangement links TRBV5-1 to TRBJ2-7, with D uncertain. CDR1 is SGHRS, CDR2 YFSETQ, per germline. With 2 bases removed from V and 0 bases from J, the gap between germline ends came to 9 bases. The CDR3 has 14 residues. The CDR3 here is CASSFDSSSYEQYF. The CDR3, as DNA: TGCGCCAGCAGCTTCGATAGCAGCTCCTACGAGCAGTACTTC.

This clonotype was found a few times. The V and J genes are TRBV18 and TRBJ2-7, with TRBD1 as a possible D gene (6 bases). The germline CDR1 and CDR2 sequences are KGHSH and LQKENI. CDR3 length equals 14 residues. Trimming pared 6 bases from V and 3 bases from J, leaving 15 bases between. The CDR3 sequence is CASSTGKGGYEQYF. CDR3 nucleotides: TGTGCCAGCTCCACAGGGAAAGGGGGCTACGAGCAGTACTTC.

V is TRBV7-2 and J is TRBJ2-7, with D possibly being TRBD2 (5 bases). The length of the CDR3 is 14 residues. The V gene lost 5 bases and the J gene lost 3 bases, with 14 bases spanning the gap. Per germline, CDR1 SGHTA and CDR2 FQGNSA. CDR3 region: CASSPGGGNYEQYF. CDR3 bases: TGTGCCAGCAGCCCAGGCGGAGGCAACTACGAGCAGTACTTC.

CDR3 residues: CASSVATGGGYEQYF. The DNA for the CDR3 is TGTGCCAGCAGCGTAGCTACGGGGGGGGGTTACGAGCAGTACTTC. The rearrangement links TRBV9 to TRBJ2-7, with 8 bases lining up with TRBD2. Germline-derived CDR1 and CDR2 are SGDLS and YYNGEE. V was clipped by 0 bases and J by 4 bases; unmatched bases: 6. The CDR3 has 15 amino acids.

There are a few counts of this clonotype. The gene calls are TRBV20-1 and TRBJ2-3; D perhaps matches TRBD1 (5 bases). Deletions cut 3 bases from V and 8 bases from J, with 18 bases between. Per the germline V gene, CDR1 is DFQATT and CDR2 is SNEGSKA (reference sequence). CDR3 length: 14 residues. CDR3 protein: CSASQGTTVGTQYF. The CDR3 DNA follows: TGCAGTGCTAGTCAGGGCACGACTGTAGGTACGCAGTATTTT.

In the case of this clonotype: It may be a read error: a sequence one base away is much more abundant. This chain joins TRBV12-3 or TRBV12-4 and TRBJ1-5, with 8 bases that match TRBD1. The CDR3 has 16 amino acids. Trimming cost V 6 bases and J 1 base; bases outside gene matches: 8. The CDR3 loop is CASSAGTGESNQPQHF. The CDR3 DNA follows: TGTGCCAGCAGCGCCGGGACAGGCGAAAGCAATCAGCCCCAGCATTTT.

The V and J genes are TRBV6-2 or TRBV6-3 and TRBJ1-4; D is unclear. V dropped 6 bases and J dropped 0 bases, with 8 bases sitting between them. Germline CDR1 and CDR2: MNHEY and SVGEGT. This CDR3 has 14 residues. CDR3 residues: CASSDGSTNEKLFF. The CDR3, as DNA: TGTGCCAGCAGCGATGGATCAACTAATGAAAAACTGTTTTTT.

The chain is built from TRBV20-1 and TRBJ1-6; D is undetermined. The CDR3 contains 14 residues. The V end lost 3 bases, the J end lost 7 bases, and 13 bases lay between the germline ends. Germline CDR1 and CDR2: DFQATT and SNEGSKA (reference sequence). The CDR3 here is CSASTQAPNSPLHF. The CDR3 nucleotides read TGCAGTGCTAGCACCCAAGCCCCCAATTCACCCCTCCACTTT.

This chain uses TRBV14 with TRBJ1-2, with D unclear. The CDR3 is made up of 15 amino acids. V was cut by 1 base and J by 1 base, with 10 bases left in between. Germline V CDR1 and CDR2: SGHDN, FVKESK. The CDR3 reads CASSQGASFNYGYTF. The DNA for the CDR3 is TGTGCCAGCAGCCAAGGCGCGTCTTTTAACTATGGCTACACCTTC.

The sample holds many counts of this clonotype. The chain has TRBV25-1 and TRBJ1-6; D uncertain. Germline V gene data show CDR1 as MGHDK and CDR2 as SYGVNS. V was pared by 3 bases and J by 7 bases, with 10 bases between. CDR3 length: 14 residues. The CDR3 sequence: CASSDAAPNSPLHF. CDR3 nucleotide sequence: TGTGCCAGCAGTGATGCGGCCCCGAATTCACCCCTCCACTTT.

This clonotype is a singleton in its sample. Sequence at one end of the junction differs from germline and may be a read error. The genes are TRBV12-3 or TRBV12-4 and TRBJ2-7, with TRBD1 identical over 11 bases. The CDR3 covers 16 residues. The DNA for the CDR3 is TGTGCCAGCAGTGGGGACAGGGGGTGGAGCTCCTACGAGCACTACTTC. It translates to CASSGDRGWSSYEHYF.

This clonotype was seen a handful of times. This rearrangement joins TRBV4-2 to TRBJ2-3; TRBD2 aligns across 9 bases. Trimming at V came to 0 bases and at J to 3 bases, leaving 4 bases not matched to a gene. Germline V gene lookup returns CDR1 LGHNA and CDR2 YNFKEQ. This CDR3 has 16 residues. CDR3 loop: CASSQDEAGGTDTQYF. CDR3 DNA sequence: TGTGCCAGCAGCCAAGATGAGGCGGGGGGGACAGATACGCAGTATTTT.

This clonotype turned up a few times. This chain connects TRBV20-1 to TRBJ2-1, with TRBD2 identical over 9 bases. CDR1 and CDR2 (germline): DFQATT, SNEGSKA (reference sequence). This CDR3 has 15 residues. The V segment lost 3 bases and the J segment 6 bases; nucleotides outside the gene matches: 9. The CDR3 loop is CSARASGVIGNEQFF. The DNA of the CDR3 is TGCAGTGCTAGGGCTAGCGGGGTCATCGGCAATGAGCAGTTCTTC.

The genes are TRBV27 and TRBJ2-2; TRBD2 agrees at 8 bases. The V gene end was trimmed by 0 bases and the J gene end by 7 bases; junction bases not matched to a gene: 7. Germline CDR1 MNHEY, CDR2 SMNVEV (reference sequence). This CDR3 is 16 amino acids long. The CDR3 DNA is TGTGCCAGCAGTTTATCCGGGACTAGTCTCAACGGGGAGCTGTTTTTT. Translation gives CASSLSGTSLNGELFF.

Turning to this clonotype: A much larger clone lies one base from this, so it may be a read error. The chain has TRBV5-1 and TRBJ1-2; 7 nucleotides match TRBD1. J was trimmed by 3 bases and V by 3 bases; bases with no gene match: 2. The CDR3 is 13 residues long. CDR1 is SGHRS, CDR2 YFSETQ, per germline. CDR3 in DNA: TGCGCCAGCAGCTGGCAGGGGGACTATGGCTACACCTTC. It is translated as CASSWQGDYGYTF.

The chain couples TRBV12-3 or TRBV12-4 to TRBJ2-3; D ambiguous. V was clipped by 5 bases and J by 5 bases, with 11 bases between them. CDR3 length equals 13 residues. The CDR3 reads CASSVIVRDTQYF. For the CDR3, the DNA is TGTGCCAGCAGTGTAATCGTTCGAGATACGCAGTATTTT.

At least ten counts were recorded for this clonotype. The rearrangement uses TRBV5-6 and TRBJ2-7, with 8 positions matching TRBD1. Germline assignment: CDR1 SGHDT and CDR2 YYEEEE. There are 14 residues in the CDR3. The J segment lost 8 bases and the V segment lost 0 bases, leaving 7 bases of the junction unmatched. CDR3 region: CASSLVGQAGKQYF. The CDR3, as DNA: TGTGCCAGCAGCTTGGTGGGACAGGCCGGGAAGCAGTACTTC.

The chain employs TRBV4-1 and TRBJ2-6; 8 positions agree with TRBD2. The ends lost 0 bases at V and 0 bases at J; junction bases unmatched: 1. CDR1 and CDR2 from the germline V gene are MGHRA and YSYEKL. The CDR3 totals 17 residues. The CDR3 spells CASSQDTSGSGANVLTF. The CDR3 DNA reads as TGCGCCAGCAGCCAAGATACTAGCGGCTCTGGGGCCAACGTCCTGACTTTC.

The rearrangement links TRBV5-1 to TRBJ2-5, with no clear D. The end of the DNA aligns better with TRBJ2-7, so the J call may be wrong. Germline CDR1 is SGHRS and CDR2 is YFSETQ. The CDR3 extends over 15 amino acids. The chain's CDR3 is CASSLGVSFTYEQYF. The DNA of the CDR3 is TGCGCCAGCAGCTTGGGGGTGTCCTTTACCTACGAGCAGTACTTC.

The rearrangement links TRBV7-2 to TRBJ1-5; the match to TRBD1 covers 9 bases. J lost 0 bases, V lost 5 bases, and 5 bases had no gene match. Per germline, CDR1 SGHTA and CDR2 FQGNSA. The CDR3 runs 16 residues. Here the CDR3 reads CASSRDRALSNQPQHF. The CDR3 DNA reads as TGTGCCAGCAGCCGGGACAGGGCCCTTAGCAATCAGCCCCAGCATTTT.

This clonotype was seen a handful of times. The gene calls are TRBV9 and TRBJ2-3; D tentatively reads TRBD1 or TRBD2 (5 bases each). Germline loops: CDR1 SGDLS, CDR2 YYNGEE. The CDR3 extends over 15 amino acids. The V end lost 4 bases, the J end lost 1 base, and 13 bases lay between the germline ends. DNA for the CDR3: TGTGCCAGCAGCATCCGGGACCTAGGCACAGATACGCAGTATTTT. Translation: CASSIRDLGTDTQYF.

This clonotype turned up a few times. This chain's CDR3 is CASSPGTGGIMNTEAFF. CDR3 DNA: TGCGCCAGCAGCCCAGGTACAGGGGGCATCATGAACACTGAAGCTTTCTTT. The chain is built from TRBV5-1 and TRBJ1-1, with 9 bases matching TRBD1. Germline loops: CDR1 SGHRS, CDR2 YFSETQ. This CDR3 is 17 amino acids long. The trim removed 4 bases at V and 0 bases at J, leaving 10 bases unmatched.

This clonotype appeared a few times. V usage is TRBV25-1 and J usage is TRBJ2-7; D is unresolved. This CDR3 is built from 12 residues. V was trimmed by 6 bases and J by 3 bases, leaving 9 bases between them. Germline V gene sequence: CDR1 MGHDK, CDR2 SYGVNS. The DNA of the CDR3 is TGTGCCAGCAGCGGGCTCGTCTACGAGCAGTACTTC. Its translation: CASSGLVYEQYF.